The 27 T cell receptor beta chains listed next were all sequenced from one sample in a study of blood T cell repertoires in COVID-19. This table comes from immunoSEQ multiplex PCR, and its TCRdb copy is limited to in-frame clones, with some not included. The repertoire holds roughly 90,000 clones, with about 85% as singletons. Sequences were obtained from peripheral blood. The receptors come from a human donor in a cohort sampled during active COVID-19.

The chain uses TRBV5-5 and TRBJ1-2; maybe TRBD1 (6 bases). Germline CDR1 and CDR2: SGHKS and YYEKEE (reference sequence). Trimming took 0 bases from V and 4 from J, leaving 16 bases between them. The length of the CDR3 is 16 residues. The chain's CDR3 is CASSLEGSGGPYGYTF. In DNA form, the CDR3 reads TGTGCCAGCAGCTTGGAGGGGTCGGGGGGCCCCTATGGCTACACCTTC.

V is TRBV7-8 and J is TRBJ1-1; D unresolved. Germline-derived CDR1 and CDR2 are SGHVS and FQNEAQ. Between the trimmed V and J ends, which lost 0 bases and 0 bases, there was a span of 8 bases. This CDR3 comprises 15 residues. The CDR3 spells CASSLARVMNTEAFF. In DNA form, the CDR3 reads TGTGCCAGCAGCTTAGCTCGGGTAATGAACACTGAAGCTTTCTTT.

In its sample, this clone was seen many times. CDR3 protein: CASSLTGTAPHNSPLHF. CDR3 bases: TGTGCCAGCAGCCTTACCGGGACAGCGCCCCACAATTCACCCCTCCACTTT. The rearrangement uses TRBV7-9 and TRBJ1-6; 7 bases line up with TRBD1. This CDR3 spans 17 amino acids. Germline CDR1 SEHNR, CDR2 FQNEAQ (reference sequence). The trim removed 5 bases at V and 7 bases at J, leaving 14 bases unmatched.

The chain links TRBV2 to TRBJ1-1; 7 nucleotides align to TRBD1. The CDR3 spans 14 residues. The V and J ends lost 4 bases and 2 bases, in that order; junction bases with no gene match: 4. CDR1 SNHLY and CDR2 FYNNEI come from the germline V gene. The CDR3 coding sequence is TGTGCCAGCAGTGGACAGGGACATAACACTGAAGCTTTCTTT. Residues: CASSGQGHNTEAFF.

The V gene is TRBV9, the J gene TRBJ2-2, with 7 positions matching TRBD2. CDR1 and CDR2 from the germline V gene are SGDLS and YYNGEE. The ends lost 0 bases at V and 6 bases at J; junction bases unmatched: 2. The CDR3 length is 14 residues. CDR3 sequence: CASSVGLAAGELFF. The CDR3 nucleotides are TGTGCCAGCAGCGTAGGACTAGCCGCCGGGGAGCTGTTTTTT. Full variable domain (missing parts from reference TRBV9 and TRBJ2-2): DSGVTQTPKHLITATGQRVTLRCSPRSGDLSVYWYQQSLDQGLQFLIQYYNGEERAKGNILERFSAQQFPDLHSELNLSSLELGDSALYFCASSVGLAAGELFFGEGSRLTVL.

The V and J genes are TRBV4-2 and TRBJ2-3; 12 positions match TRBD2. Unmatched junction bases numbered 6, after V lost 3 bases and J lost 2 bases. Germline values: CDR1 LGHNA, CDR2 YNFKEQ. The CDR3 is 17 residues long. CDR3 nucleotides: TGTGCCAGCAGCCACACCCTAGCGGGGGGGCCCACAGATACGCAGTATTTT. This encodes CASSHTLAGGPTDTQYF.

The chain is built from TRBV10-1 and TRBJ1-5; no firm D call. Trimming pared 2 bases from V and 1 base from J, leaving 12 bases between. The CDR3 has 16 residues. Germline values: CDR1 WNHNN, CDR2 SYGVQD (reference sequence). The CDR3 is CASSEPDTDSNQPQHF. The CDR3 coding sequence is TGCGCCAGCAGTGAGCCCGACACCGACAGCAATCAGCCCCAGCATTTT.

The J gene is TRBJ2-2, the V gene TRBV6-5; weak D call: TRBD1 (5 bases). V was cut by 10 bases and J by 2 bases, with 14 bases left in between. Germline lookup yields CDR1 MNHEY and CDR2 SVGAGI. The CDR3 length is 14 residues. CDR3 nucleotides: TGTGCCATCAAACGGCAGGGTAACACCGGGGAGCTGTTTTTT. This translates into CAIKRQGNTGELFF.

This clone has a handful of counts. CDR3 in DNA: TGTGCCAGCAGCCCCCTTAGGGGCGGGGGGTCTCCTTACGAGCAGTACTTC. Its protein product is CASSPLRGGGSPYEQYF. This chain connects TRBV3-1 (or the pseudogene TRBV3-2) to TRBJ2-7; 8 nucleotides agree with TRBD2. With V trimmed by 4 bases and J by 4 bases, 15 bases remained unmatched. Germline CDR1 reads LGHDT; CDR2 reads YNNKEL (reference sequence). The CDR3 extends over 17 amino acids.

The rearrangement links TRBV15 to TRBJ2-1, with unresolved D. Germline V CDR1 and CDR2: LNHNV, YYDKDF (reference sequence). V gave up 8 bases and J gave up 0 bases, with 5 bases separating them. CDR3 length equals 12 residues. In DNA, the CDR3 is TGTGCCACCCAGGACTCCTACAATGAGCAGTTCTTC. Translation: CATQDSYNEQFF. Full variable domain (rest looked up from reference TRBV15 and TRBJ2-1): DAMVIQNPRYQVTQFGKPVTLSCSQTLNHNVMYWYQQKSSQAPKLLFHYYDKDFNNEADTPDNFQSRRPNTSFCFLDIRSPGLGDTAMYLCATQDSYNEQFFGPGTRLTVL.

The chain couples TRBV29-1 to TRBJ2-2; tentatively, D is TRBD1 (5 bases). Germline V lookup: CDR1 SQVTM, CDR2 ANQGSEA. V shed 1 base and J shed 9 bases, with 9 bases lying between them. CDR3 length: 12 residues. The CDR3 DNA reads as TGCAGCGTTGAAGGCCAGGGTAGGGAGCTGTTTTTT. Translation gives CSVEGQGRELFF.

In this sample, this clone turned up once. V is TRBV5-1 and J is TRBJ2-5; D gene uncertain. The CDR3 is made up of 14 amino acids. Germline CDR1 SGHRS, CDR2 YFSETQ. Deletions cut 2 bases from V and 3 bases from J, with 11 bases between. This chain's CDR3 is CASSLEAFKETQYF. In DNA form, the CDR3 reads TGCGCCAGCAGCTTAGAAGCGTTTAAAGAGACCCAGTACTTC. The full variable domain, its missing parts supplied by reference TRBV5-1 and TRBJ2-5, is KAGVTQTPRYLIKTRGQQVTLSCSPISGHRSVSWYQQTPGQGLQFLFEYFSETQRNKGNFPGRFSGRQFSNSRSEMNVSTLELGDSALYLCASSLEAFKETQYFGPGTRLLVL.

The chain carries TRBV7-2 and TRBJ1-4, with D perhaps TRBD1 (5 bases). V was cut by 0 bases and J by 6 bases, with 11 bases left in between. CDR3 size: 15 residues. The germline V gene has CDR1 SGHTA and CDR2 FQGNSA. CDR3 in amino acids: CASSLAGRADEKLFF. DNA of the CDR3: TGTGCCAGCAGCTTAGCGGGCAGGGCCGATGAAAAACTGTTTTTT.

The chain joins TRBV18 to TRBJ1-5, with D possibly being TRBD1 (6 bases). This CDR3 is built from 14 residues. V was shortened by 4 bases and J by 2 bases, with 9 bases between the two germline ends. Germline V CDR1 and CDR2: KGHSH, LQKENI. CDR3 coding DNA: TGTGCCAGCTCACTAGGGGGTGGCAATCAGCCCCAGCATTTT. It specifies CASSLGGGNQPQHF.

The chain has TRBV9 and TRBJ2-3, with 10 bases lining up with TRBD2. CDR1 and CDR2 (germline): SGDLS, YYNGEE. Losses at the gene ends were 7 bases for V and 8 bases for J; bases not matched to a gene: 7. The CDR3 sequence is 13 residues long. CDR3 DNA sequence: TGTGCCAGCCGCGGGACTAGCGCATCTACGCAGTATTTT. Amino acids: CASRGTSASTQYF.

The chain recombines TRBV6-5 with TRBJ2-7; TRBD1 agrees at 8 bases. The J segment lost 3 bases and the V segment lost 6 bases, leaving 7 bases of the junction unmatched. The CDR3 length is 14 residues. Germline V CDR1 and CDR2: MNHEY, SVGAGI. The CDR3 is CASRPTGERYEQYF. The DNA for the CDR3 is TGTGCCAGCAGGCCGACAGGGGAGCGCTACGAGCAGTACTTC.

The chain carries TRBV10-3 and TRBJ2-5; possible D gene TRBD1, 5 bases. Germline CDR1 ENHRY, CDR2 SYGVKD. CDR3 length equals 14 residues. V lost 7 bases and J lost 3, with 15 bases in between. The CDR3 sequence: CAITPGIGEETQYF. CDR3 sequence (DNA): TGTGCCATCACCCCAGGGATAGGTGAAGAGACCCAGTACTTC.

This rearrangement joins TRBV10-3 to TRBJ1-5; TRBD1 matches 9 bases. The CDR3 sequence is 15 residues long. V was pared by 6 bases and J by 0 bases, with 3 bases of the junction left unmatched. Germline values: CDR1 ENHRY, CDR2 SYGVKD. CDR3 loop: CAIRRTGDSNQPQHF. As DNA, the CDR3 is TGTGCCATCAGGAGGACAGGGGATAGCAATCAGCCCCAGCATTTT.

This chain uses TRBV9 with TRBJ2-1; D is unclear. Germline-derived CDR1 and CDR2 are SGDLS and YYNGEE. This CDR3 is 12 amino acids long. V lost 0 bases, J lost 7 bases, and 5 bases lay in between. CDR3 sequence: CASSVEHNEQFF. The CDR3 DNA sequence: TGTGCCAGCAGCGTAGAACATAATGAGCAGTTCTTC.

This clone turned up a few times. The gene calls are TRBV4-1 and TRBJ1-5; D is perhaps TRBD1 (5 bases). Germline values: CDR1 MGHRA, CDR2 YSYEKL. V was cut by 1 base and J by 3 bases, with 13 bases left in between. This CDR3 comprises 16 residues. CDR3 sequence: CASSQVWGLLNQPQHF. Here the CDR3 DNA reads TGCGCCAGCAGCCAAGTCTGGGGACTCCTCAATCAGCCCCAGCATTTT.

This clone has a single count. This rearrangement joins TRBV9 to TRBJ1-1; D possibly corresponds to TRBD1 (5 bases). V lost 3 bases and J lost 0, with 12 bases in between. The germline CDR1 and CDR2 sequences are SGDLS and YYNGEE. This CDR3 region has 15 residues. The CDR3 DNA reads as TGTGCCAGCAGCGGCCAGGGCTGGGTGAACACTGAAGCTTTCTTT. This translates into CASSGQGWVNTEAFF.

The chain employs TRBV28 and TRBJ2-7; tentative D call: TRBD2 (7 bases). The CDR3 contains 12 residues. Germline assignment: CDR1 MDHEN and CDR2 SYDVKM. V was clipped by 8 bases and J by 6 bases, with 14 bases between them. For the CDR3, the DNA is TGTGCCAGCGGTTGGGGGGGGGCCGAGCAGTACTTC. This encodes CASGWGGAEQYF.

This clone was recorded once. The chain employs TRBV4-1 and TRBJ1-1; weak D call: TRBD1 (5 bases). This CDR3 region has 14 residues. Between the trimmed V and J ends, which lost 8 bases and 1 base, there was a span of 14 bases. Per germline, CDR1 MGHRA and CDR2 YSYEKL. The CDR3 DNA is TGCGCCAGCGGTATCCGACAGACGAACACTGAAGCTTTCTTT. This codes for CASGIRQTNTEAFF.

The table lists this clone with a count of one. The CDR3 region has the DNA TGCGCCAGCAACTTAGCTCATACGATGAACACTGAAGCTTTCTTT. It is translated as CASNLAHTMNTEAFF. The V gene is TRBV4-1, the J gene TRBJ1-1; D gene ambiguous. V lost 7 bases to trimming and J lost 0 bases, with 15 bases between them. Germline lookup yields CDR1 MGHRA and CDR2 YSYEKL. The CDR3 loop spans 15 amino acids.

J is TRBJ1-5 and V is TRBV25-1; 8 bases fit TRBD1. CDR3 length: 14 amino acids. V was clipped by 8 bases and J by 4 bases; unmatched bases: 7. Looked up from germline, CDR1 is MGHDK and CDR2 is SYGVNS. The CDR3 region is CASSSDRANQPQHF. CDR3 DNA sequence: TGTGCCAGCTCTTCGGACAGGGCGAATCAGCCCCAGCATTTT.

This chain connects TRBV19 to TRBJ2-3, with D perhaps matching TRBD1 (5 bases). The germline gives CDR1 LNHDA, CDR2 SQIVND (reference sequence). Trimming removed 3 bases from V and 1 base from J, with 11 bases in between. CDR3 length equals 15 residues. CDR3 DNA sequence: TGTGCCAGTAGTATTGGGCAGGGCGGCACAGATACGCAGTATTTT. This codes for CASSIGQGGTDTQYF. Filled out from reference TRBV19 and TRBJ2-3, the complete variable domain reads DGGITQSPKYLFRKEGQNVTLSCEQNLNHDAMYWYRQDPGQGLRLIYYSQIVNDFQKGDIAEGYSVSREKKESFPLTVTSAQKNPTAFYLCASSIGQGGTDTQYFGPGTRLTVL.

The chain couples TRBV28 to TRBJ1-4; TRBD1 aligns across 8 bases. J lost 3 bases, V lost 5 bases, and 8 bases had no gene match. This CDR3 comprises 16 residues. The germline V gene has CDR1 MDHEN and CDR2 SYDVKM. This CDR3 is CASSLPTGEPNEKLFF. CDR3 nucleotide sequence: TGTGCCAGCAGTCTCCCGACAGGGGAGCCTAATGAAAAACTGTTTTTT.